The source of this T cell receptor beta chain is a study of blood T cells in healthy people across ages. The CDR3 consists of 15 residues. From germline, CDR1 is SGHTA and CDR2 FQGNSA. Trimming left V 1 base short and J 4 bases short, with 14 bases between. Alongside a J-beta primer mix, a sample-barcoded 5' primer served in a second PCR lasting roughly 7 to 12 cycles. Each of the cDNA molecules was tagged by a template-switch adaptor with 12 random nucleotides. In TCRdb, the 5' RACE reads were re-called with MiXCR into one record per CDR3 protein. The profile shows 1.5 million to 2 million distinct CDR3 sequences, 49% of them singletons.

The chain uses TRBV7-2 and TRBJ2-7; a weak D match, TRBD1 (5 bases). This clonotype was sampled from a woman aged 40 to 50 in good health. The sample was blood. The CDR3 sequence: CASSLEGARQYEQYF. CDR3 nucleotides: TGTGCCAGCAGCTTAGAAGGAGCTCGACAGTACGAGCAGTACTTC.